This T cell receptor (beta chain) came from a study of blood T cell repertoires in COVID-19. Across the whole study: T cells, B-cell-depleted T cells, or PBMCs provided the cDNA or gDNA that served as material.

Germline CDR1 is MNHEY and CDR2 is SVGAGI. V was shortened by 6 bases and J by 3 bases, with 9 bases between the two germline ends. CDR3 length equals 14 residues. Clones were sequenced by immunoSEQ multiplex PCR, and TCRdb holds only the in-frame ones, with some missing. The sample contains hundreds of thousands of clones, approximately 90% of which appear only once. The V call is TRBV6-5, the J call TRBJ1-6; D remains unclear. The TCR sequence derives from a man in his fifties or sixties with COVID-19, enrolled during active disease. Sample: peripheral blood. The CDR3 protein is CASRREGYNSPLHF. The CDR3 DNA reads TGTGCCAGCAGGAGAGAGGGCTATAATTCACCCCTCCACTTT.